These T cell receptor beta chains were read from a single sample in a study of blood T cell repertoires in COVID-19. Assay used: immunoSEQ multiplex PCR; TCRdb lists only in-frame clones, some missing. Among roughly 290,000 clones, about nine tenths were seen once, and the ten largest hold approximately 1.5%. The source material was PBMCs or T cells enriched from blood (not recorded which). The receptors derive from a woman in her thirties or forties who had recovered from COVID-19. The CDR3 runs from the conserved cysteine through the conserved F or W. The D gene is left open where the match is weak. Expanded clones are given a class, and other clones once, few, many or no size at all.

CDR3 protein: CASSLAGWDRGLITEAFF
CDR3 DNA: TGCGCCAGCAGCTTGGCCGGGTGGGACAGGGGGCTAATCACTGAAGCTTTCTTT
V gene: TRBV5-1
J gene: TRBJ1-1
D gene: TRBD1
clone size: -

CDR3 protein: CASRTGPLVYGYTF
CDR3 DNA: TGTGCCAGCAGAACAGGGCCCCTAGTCTATGGCTACACCTTC
V gene: TRBV2
J gene: TRBJ1-2
D gene: -
clone size: -

CDR3 protein: CATSRDLYGGQPQHF
CDR3 DNA: TGTGCCACCAGCAGAGATTTGTACGGGGGACAGCCCCAGCATTTT
V gene: TRBV15
J gene: TRBJ1-5
D gene: -
clone size: -

CDR3 protein: CASSPASGSTDTQYF
CDR3 DNA: TGTGCCAGCAGCCCAGCAAGCGGCAGCACAGATACGCAGTATTTT
V gene: TRBV9
J gene: TRBJ2-3
D gene: -
clone size: -

CDR3 protein: CATSDLQGGTEAFF
CDR3 DNA: TGTGCCACCAGTGACTTACAGGGGGGGACTGAAGCTTTCTTT
V gene: TRBV24-1
J gene: TRBJ1-1
D gene: TRBD1
clone size: -

CDR3 protein: CASSDLWASAGGYTF
CDR3 DNA: TGTGCCAGCAGTGATCTTTGGGCTTCTGCGGGGGGCTACACCTTC
V gene: TRBV2
J gene: TRBJ1-2
D gene: -
clone size: many

CDR3 protein: CASASPGLWDTEAFF
CDR3 DNA: TGTGCCAGCGCCTCACCCGGACTTTGGGACACTGAAGCTTTCTTT
V gene: TRBV28
J gene: TRBJ1-1
D gene: -
clone size: -

CDR3 protein: CATSSLRGPVYGYTF
CDR3 DNA: TGTGCCACCAGCAGTTTGAGGGGGCCCGTCTATGGCTACACCTTC
V gene: TRBV15
J gene: TRBJ1-2
D gene: TRBD1
clone size: -

CDR3 protein: CASSITLLAKREQYF
CDR3 DNA: TGTGCCAGCAGCATTACCTTACTGGCTAAGAGGGAGCAGTACTTC
V gene: TRBV3-1/TRBV3-2
J gene: TRBJ2-7
D gene: -
clone size: -

CDR3 protein: CASSQGGAGARFVEYF
CDR3 DNA: TGTGCCAGCAGCCAAGGTGGTGCGGGGGCGCGTTTCGTGGAGTACTTC
V gene: TRBV14
J gene: TRBJ2-7
D gene: -
clone size: -

CDR3 protein: CASSNETRQGEDYGYTF
CDR3 DNA: TGTGCCAGCAGCAATGAAACACGACAGGGGGAAGACTATGGCTACACCTTC
V gene: TRBV21-1
J gene: TRBJ1-2
D gene: -
clone size: once